Each of the 18 T cell receptor beta chains below was sequenced from the same sample in a study of T cells in narcolepsy. Sequencing was performed with immunoSEQ multiplex PCR; in TCRdb, only in-frame clones are kept and a portion is missing. The repertoire has some 35,000 clones, around 84% of them found once; the top ten carry about 2.3%. Sample: memory (CD45RA-) CD4+ T cells from blood. Every receptor here comes from a human donor in good health.

V is TRBV12-5 and J is TRBJ2-1; 7 bases map to TRBD2. Germline V gene data show CDR1 as LGHNT and CDR2 as FRNRAP. V was clipped by 2 bases and J by 1 base; unmatched bases: 5. This CDR3 is built from 16 residues. CDR3 bases: TGTGCTAGTGGTTTGACCCCAGCGGGGTCCTACAATGAGCAGTTCTTC. This gives the protein CASGLTPAGSYNEQFF. Full variable domain (remainder filled in from reference TRBV12-5 and TRBJ2-1): DARVTQTPRHKVTEMGQEVTMRCQPILGHNTVFWYRQTMMQGLELLAYFRNRAPLDDSGMPKDRFSAEMPDATLATLKIQPSEPRDSAVYFCASGLTPAGSYNEQFFGPGTRLTVL.

This clone appeared once. The chain carries TRBV5-1 and TRBJ2-1, with TRBD2 matching over 11 bases. With 1 base clipped from V and 8 bases from J, the junction kept 11 bases outside the gene matches. Germline CDR1 is SGHRS and CDR2 is YFSETQ. The CDR3 is 17 amino acids. The CDR3 is CASSLLAGGNAGYEQFF. As DNA, the CDR3 is TGCGCCAGCAGCTTGCTAGCGGGGGGCAATGCCGGGTATGAGCAGTTCTTC. Based on the CDR3 plus reference TRBV5-1 and TRBJ2-1, the full variable domain is KAGVTQTPRYLIKTRGQQVTLSCSPISGHRSVSWYQQTPGQGLQFLFEYFSETQRNKGNFPGRFSGRQFSNSRSEMNVSTLELGDSALYLCASSLLAGGNAGYEQFFGPGTRLTVL.

The chain has TRBV9 and TRBJ2-5, with D perhaps TRBD1 (6 bases). Trimming shortened V by 4 bases and J by 2 bases, and 15 bases separated the two germline ends. The germline gives CDR1 SGDLS, CDR2 YYNGEE. CDR3 length: 15 amino acids. The CDR3: CASSPGSGVQETQYF. CDR3 in DNA: TGTGCCAGCAGCCCGGGGTCAGGGGTTCAAGAGACCCAGTACTTC.

The V and J genes are TRBV5-5 and TRBJ1-2, with 9 bases that match TRBD1. This CDR3 has 16 residues. The V gene's germline CDR1 is SGHKS and CDR2 YYEKEE (reference sequence). V shed 4 bases, J shed 8 bases, and the junction held 15 bases outside the gene matches. CDR3 residues: CASSEGQGRSNTGYTF. The CDR3 region has the DNA TGTGCCAGCAGCGAGGGACAGGGAAGAAGCAATACGGGCTACACCTTC.

The chain joins TRBV5-1 to TRBJ1-2; D not certain. The CDR3 runs to 14 residues. Between the trimmed V and J ends, which lost 0 bases and 4 bases, there was a span of 10 bases. Germline V gene data show CDR1 as SGHRS and CDR2 as YFSETQ. CDR3: CASSLGAEAYGYTF. For the CDR3, the DNA is TGCGCCAGCAGCTTGGGGGCAGAAGCCTATGGCTACACCTTC.

The chain combines TRBV29-1 with TRBJ2-5; tentative D call: TRBD1 (7 bases). Deletions cut 6 bases from V and 7 bases from J, with 21 bases between. This CDR3 spans 14 amino acids. Germline CDR1 and CDR2: SQVTM and ANQGSEA. CDR3 DNA sequence: TGCAGCGTCCACGAGGGGCAGGGGGGAAGGACCCAGTACTTC. Translating it yields CSVHEGQGGRTQYF.

This sequence joins TRBV5-1 and TRBJ2-2, with 7 bases fitting TRBD2. Germline lookup yields CDR1 SGHRS and CDR2 YFSETQ. The CDR3 covers 13 residues. The ends lost 3 bases at V and 7 bases at J; junction bases unmatched: 3. The CDR3 DNA reads as TGCGCCAGCAGCTGGGGAGGGGACGGGGAGCTGTTTTTT. Encoded protein: CASSWGGDGELFF.

The chain carries TRBV9 and TRBJ2-1; 9 nucleotides align to TRBD2. The CDR3 loop spans 15 amino acids. V shed 0 bases and J 7 bases; nucleotides not matched to a gene: 5. Germline V lookup: CDR1 SGDLS, CDR2 YYNGEE. CDR3 sequence reads: CASSVEVAGVNEQFF. CDR3 DNA sequence: TGTGCCAGCAGCGTAGAGGTAGCGGGGGTTAATGAGCAGTTCTTC.

The genes are TRBV6-1 and TRBJ1-2; 8 nucleotides agree with TRBD1. V lost 6 bases and J lost 1; bases outside the gene matches: 7. CDR1 is MNHNS and CDR2 is SASEGT in the germline V gene. The CDR3 consists of 15 residues. CDR3: CASRVGQGVNYGYTF. CDR3 sequence (DNA): TGTGCCAGCAGGGTAGGACAGGGTGTTAACTATGGCTACACCTTC.

The V call is TRBV19, the J call TRBJ1-2, with TRBD1 matching over 8 bases. J was trimmed by 5 bases and V by 6 bases; bases with no gene match: 8. The CDR3 spans 14 residues. The germline gives CDR1 LNHDA, CDR2 SQIVND (reference sequence). CDR3 coding DNA: TGTGCCAGTAGGACCGGGACAGGCTTATATGGCTACACCTTC. Protein product: CASRTGTGLYGYTF.

The V and J genes are TRBV5-1 and TRBJ2-5; 8 bases fit TRBD1. Germline V CDR1 and CDR2: SGHRS, YFSETQ. The CDR3 contains 16 residues. Unmatched junction bases numbered 8, after V lost 0 bases and J lost 4 bases. The CDR3 region is CASSLDGQGVGETQYF. The CDR3 bases are TGCGCCAGCAGCTTGGACGGACAGGGAGTGGGAGAGACCCAGTACTTC.

This CDR3 reads CASKLGTGVQGSYNSPLHF. The CDR3 nucleotides are TGTGCCAGCAAATTGGGGACAGGGGTCCAAGGCTCCTATAATTCACCCCTCCACTTT. The rearrangement joins TRBV27 to TRBJ1-6; 10 bases match TRBD1. Germline trimming cut 7 bases from V and 0 bases from J; bases unmatched to any gene: 12. This CDR3 has 19 amino acids. Germline lookup yields CDR1 MNHEY and CDR2 SMNVEV (reference sequence).

The chain joins TRBV5-1 to TRBJ1-6; 9 bases are a match to TRBD1. After removal of 0 bases from V and 12 bases from J, the junction contained 4 bases not matched to a gene. In germline, CDR1 is SGHRS, CDR2 YFSETQ. This CDR3 spans 14 amino acids. DNA for the CDR3: TGCGCCAGCAGCTTGGAACAGGGGGCAGAACCCCTCCACTTT. It codes for CASSLEQGAEPLHF.

The chain employs TRBV11-2 and TRBJ1-1, with no clear D. V was shortened by 3 bases and J by 1 base, with 6 bases between the two germline ends. CDR1 is SGHAT, CDR2 FQNNGV, per germline. CDR3 length: 13 residues. CDR3 protein: CASSFTKNTEAFF. The CDR3 bases are TGTGCCAGCAGCTTTACAAAGAACACTGAAGCTTTCTTT. The full variable domain, its missing parts supplied by reference TRBV11-2 and TRBJ1-1, is EAGVAQSPRYKIIEKRQSVAFWCNPISGHATLYWYQQILGQGPKLLIQFQNNGVVDDSQLPKDRFSAERLKGVDSTLKIQPAKLEDSAVYLCASSFTKNTEAFFGQGTRLTVV.

The chain carries TRBV5-6 and TRBJ1-6; 10 bases fit TRBD1. The length of the CDR3 is 18 residues. CDR1 and CDR2 (germline): SGHDT, YYEEEE. The V gene end was trimmed by 0 bases and the J gene end by 0 bases; junction bases not matched to a gene: 3. CDR3 loop: CASSLETGGASYNSPLHF. The CDR3 nucleotides read TGTGCCAGCAGCTTGGAGACAGGGGGCGCCTCCTATAATTCACCCCTCCACTTT.

Comment on this clone: Other nucleotide sequences in the sample specify the same CDR3. V gene TRBV7-9 combines with J gene TRBJ2-7; perhaps TRBD2 as D (6 bases). Trimming removed 5 bases at V and 1 base at J, with 12 bases between. Germline V lookup: CDR1 SEHNR, CDR2 FQNEAQ (reference sequence). This CDR3 region has 14 residues. CDR3 in amino acids: CASSPAGGSYEQYF. CDR3 DNA: TGTGCCAGCAGCCCCGCCGGGGGTTCCTACGAGCAGTACTTC. The full variable domain, rest sourced from reference TRBV7-9 and TRBJ2-7, is DTGVSQNPRHKITKRGQNVTFRCDPISEHNRLYWYRQTLGQGPEFLTYFQNEAQLEKSRLLSDRFSAERPKGSFSTLEIQRTEQGDSAMYLCASSPAGGSYEQYFGPGTRLTVT.

This sequence joins TRBV11-2 and TRBJ2-3, with 10 bases that match TRBD2. The germline V gene has CDR1 SGHAT and CDR2 FQNNGV. Trimming at V came to 5 bases and at J to 2 bases, leaving 7 bases not matched to a gene. The CDR3 runs 16 residues. The CDR3 loop reads CASSPLAGGYTDTQYF. The CDR3, as DNA: TGTGCCAGCAGCCCCTTAGCGGGGGGCTACACAGATACGCAGTATTTT.

The V call is TRBV6-6, the J call TRBJ1-5; possible D gene TRBD1, 5 bases. The germline CDR1 and CDR2 sequences are MNHNY and SVGAGI (reference sequence). V gave up 6 bases and J gave up 0 bases, with 9 bases separating them. The CDR3 is 14 residues long. The CDR3 spells CASRGQGSNQPQHF. The CDR3 DNA reads TGTGCCAGCAGGGGGCAGGGTAGCAATCAGCCCCAGCATTTT.